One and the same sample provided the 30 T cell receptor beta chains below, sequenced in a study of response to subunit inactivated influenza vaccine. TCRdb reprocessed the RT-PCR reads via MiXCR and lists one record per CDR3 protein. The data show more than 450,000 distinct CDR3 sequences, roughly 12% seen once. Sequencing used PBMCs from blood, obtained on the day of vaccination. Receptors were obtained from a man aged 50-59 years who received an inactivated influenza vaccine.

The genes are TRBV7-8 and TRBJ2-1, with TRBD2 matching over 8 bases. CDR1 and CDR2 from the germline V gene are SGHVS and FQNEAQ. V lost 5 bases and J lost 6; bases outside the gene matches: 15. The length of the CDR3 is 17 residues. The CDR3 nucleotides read TGTGCCAGCAGCCCCCGACGAGCGGGAGCGTCTAGCAATGAGCAGTTCTTC. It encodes CASSPRRAGASSNEQFF. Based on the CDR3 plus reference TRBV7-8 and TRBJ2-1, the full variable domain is GAGVSQSPRYKVAKRGQDVALRCDPISGHVSLFWYQQALGQGPEFLTYFQNEAQLDKSGLPSDRFFAERPEGSVSTLKIQRTQQEDSAVYLCASSPRRAGASSNEQFFGPGTRLTVL.

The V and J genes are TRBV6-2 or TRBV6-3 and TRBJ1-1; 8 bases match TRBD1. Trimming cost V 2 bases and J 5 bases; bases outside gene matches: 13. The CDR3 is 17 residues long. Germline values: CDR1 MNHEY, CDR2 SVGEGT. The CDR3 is CASSYPGQGQGGTEAFF. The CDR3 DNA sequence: TGTGCCAGCAGTTACCCGGGGCAAGGACAGGGAGGAACTGAAGCTTTCTTT.

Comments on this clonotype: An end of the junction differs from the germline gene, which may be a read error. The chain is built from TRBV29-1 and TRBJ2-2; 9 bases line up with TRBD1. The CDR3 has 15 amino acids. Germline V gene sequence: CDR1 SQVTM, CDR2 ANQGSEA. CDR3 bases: TGCAGCGCACAGCGAGGGACAGGGAGCACCGGGGAGCAGTTTTTT. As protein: CSAQRGTGSTGEQFF.

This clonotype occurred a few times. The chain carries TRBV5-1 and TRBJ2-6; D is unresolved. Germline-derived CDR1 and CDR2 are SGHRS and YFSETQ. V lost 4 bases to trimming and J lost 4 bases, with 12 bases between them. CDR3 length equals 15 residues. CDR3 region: CASSLELGGANVLTF. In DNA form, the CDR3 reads TGCGCCAGCAGCCTCGAGTTAGGAGGGGCCAACGTCCTGACTTTC.

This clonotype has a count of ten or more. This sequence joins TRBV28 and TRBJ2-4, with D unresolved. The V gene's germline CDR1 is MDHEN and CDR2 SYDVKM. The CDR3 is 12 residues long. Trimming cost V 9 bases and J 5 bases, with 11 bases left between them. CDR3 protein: CASYRPENIQYF. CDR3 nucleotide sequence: TGTGCCAGTTACCGGCCTGAAAACATTCAGTACTTC. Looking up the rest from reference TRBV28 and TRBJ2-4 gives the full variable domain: DVKVTQSSRYLVKRTGEKVFLECVQDMDHENMFWYRQDPGLGLRLIYFSYDVKMKEKGDIPEGYSVSREKKERFSLILESASTNQTSMYLCASYRPENIQYFGAGTRLSVL.

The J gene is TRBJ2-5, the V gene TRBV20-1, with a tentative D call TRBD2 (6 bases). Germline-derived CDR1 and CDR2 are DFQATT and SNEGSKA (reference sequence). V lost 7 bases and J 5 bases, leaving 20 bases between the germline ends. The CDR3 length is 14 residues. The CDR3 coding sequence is TGCAGTGTGATAAATAGCGGAAGCCAGGAGACCCAGTACTTC. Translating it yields CSVINSGSQETQYF.

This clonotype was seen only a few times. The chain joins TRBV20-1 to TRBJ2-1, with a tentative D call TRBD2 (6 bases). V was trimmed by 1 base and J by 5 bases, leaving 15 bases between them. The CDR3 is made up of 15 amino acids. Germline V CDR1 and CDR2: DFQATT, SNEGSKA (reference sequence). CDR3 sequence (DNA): TGCAGTGCTAGAGCTGTCGCGGGGAGACACAATGAGCAGTTCTTC. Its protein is CSARAVAGRHNEQFF.

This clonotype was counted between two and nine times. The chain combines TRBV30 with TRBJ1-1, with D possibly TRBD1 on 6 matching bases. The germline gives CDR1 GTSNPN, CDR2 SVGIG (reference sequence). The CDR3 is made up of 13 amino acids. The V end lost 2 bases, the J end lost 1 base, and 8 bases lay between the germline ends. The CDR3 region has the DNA TGTGCCTGGAGTTTAGGGGGGAACACTGAAGCTTTCTTT. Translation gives CAWSLGGNTEAFF.

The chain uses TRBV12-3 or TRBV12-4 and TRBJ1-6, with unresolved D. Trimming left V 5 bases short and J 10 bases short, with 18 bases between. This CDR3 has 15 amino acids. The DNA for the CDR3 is TGTGCCAGCAGTCCCTTTGGAAGAAGGAAATCACCCCTCCACTTT. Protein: CASSPFGRRKSPLHF.

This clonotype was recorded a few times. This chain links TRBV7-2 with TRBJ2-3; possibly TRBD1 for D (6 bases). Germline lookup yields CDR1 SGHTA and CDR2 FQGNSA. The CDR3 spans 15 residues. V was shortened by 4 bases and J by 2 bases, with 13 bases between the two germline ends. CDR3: CASSSDRPITDTQYF. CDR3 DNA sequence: TGTGCCAGCAGCTCTGACAGGCCAATCACAGATACGCAGTATTTT.

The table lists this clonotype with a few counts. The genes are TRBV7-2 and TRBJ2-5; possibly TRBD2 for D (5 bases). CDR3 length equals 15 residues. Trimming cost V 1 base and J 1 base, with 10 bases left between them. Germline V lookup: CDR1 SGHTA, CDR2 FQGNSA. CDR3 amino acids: CASSLVVGVQETQYF. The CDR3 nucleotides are TGTGCCAGCAGCTTAGTAGTCGGGGTCCAAGAGACCCAGTACTTC.

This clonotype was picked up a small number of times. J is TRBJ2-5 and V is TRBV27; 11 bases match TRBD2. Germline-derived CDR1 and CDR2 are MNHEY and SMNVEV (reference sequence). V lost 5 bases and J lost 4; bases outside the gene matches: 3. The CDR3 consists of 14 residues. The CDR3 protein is CASSIGTSGETQYF. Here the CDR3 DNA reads TGTGCCAGCAGTATAGGGACTAGCGGAGAGACCCAGTACTTC.

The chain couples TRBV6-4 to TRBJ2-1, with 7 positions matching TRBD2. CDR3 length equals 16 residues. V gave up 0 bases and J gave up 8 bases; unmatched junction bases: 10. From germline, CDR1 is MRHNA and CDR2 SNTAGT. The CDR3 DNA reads TGTGCCAGCAGTGACTCTCCCGGCGGGAGAGTCGATGAGCAGTTCTTC. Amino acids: CASSDSPGGRVDEQFF.

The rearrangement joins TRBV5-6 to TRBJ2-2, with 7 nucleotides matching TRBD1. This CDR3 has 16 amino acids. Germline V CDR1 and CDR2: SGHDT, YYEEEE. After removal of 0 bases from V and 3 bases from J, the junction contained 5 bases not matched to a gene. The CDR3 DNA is TGTGCCAGCAGCTTGGGTTGGCAGGGGGACACCGGGGAGCTGTTTTTT. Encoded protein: CASSLGWQGDTGELFF.

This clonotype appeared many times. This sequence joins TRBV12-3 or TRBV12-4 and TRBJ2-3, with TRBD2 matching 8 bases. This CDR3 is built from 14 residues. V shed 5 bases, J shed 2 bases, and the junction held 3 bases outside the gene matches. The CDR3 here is CASSPSGPTDTQYF. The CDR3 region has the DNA TGTGCCAGCAGTCCTAGCGGGCCCACAGATACGCAGTATTTT.

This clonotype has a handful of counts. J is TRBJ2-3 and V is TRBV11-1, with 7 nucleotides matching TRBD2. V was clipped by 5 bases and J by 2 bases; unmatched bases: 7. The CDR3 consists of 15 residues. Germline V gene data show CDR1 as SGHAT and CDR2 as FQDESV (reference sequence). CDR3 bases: TGTGCCAGCAGCCGATCTAGCGGCCTCACAGATACGCAGTATTTT. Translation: CASSRSSGLTDTQYF.

As DNA, the CDR3 is TGTGCCAGCAGCGATCTGAATGAGCAGTTCTTC. Translation gives CASSDLNEQFF. V and J are TRBV6-2 or TRBV6-3 and TRBJ2-1; D remains unclear. Looked up from germline, CDR1 is MNHEY and CDR2 is SVGEGT. Trimming left V 6 bases short and J 7 bases short, with 7 bases between. The length of the CDR3 is 11 residues.

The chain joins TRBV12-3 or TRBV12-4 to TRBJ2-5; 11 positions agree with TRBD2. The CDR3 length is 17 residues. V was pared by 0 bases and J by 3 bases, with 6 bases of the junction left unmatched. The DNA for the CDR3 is TGTGCCAGCAGTTTAGCTTCTAGCGGGGGGACCAAAGAGACCCAGTACTTC. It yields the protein CASSLASSGGTKETQYF.

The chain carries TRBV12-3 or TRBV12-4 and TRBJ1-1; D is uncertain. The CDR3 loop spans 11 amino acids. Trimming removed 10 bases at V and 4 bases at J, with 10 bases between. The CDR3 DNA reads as TGTGCCACAACAGTTACCACTGAAGCTTTCTTT. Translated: CATTVTTEAFF.

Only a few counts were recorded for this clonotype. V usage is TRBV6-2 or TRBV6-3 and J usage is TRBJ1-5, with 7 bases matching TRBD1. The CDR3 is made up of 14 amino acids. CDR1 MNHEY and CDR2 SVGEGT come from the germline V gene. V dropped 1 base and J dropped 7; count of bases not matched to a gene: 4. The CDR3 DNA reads TGTGCCAGCAGTTACTACAGGGGAGACCAGCCCCAGCATTTT. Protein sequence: CASSYYRGDQPQHF.

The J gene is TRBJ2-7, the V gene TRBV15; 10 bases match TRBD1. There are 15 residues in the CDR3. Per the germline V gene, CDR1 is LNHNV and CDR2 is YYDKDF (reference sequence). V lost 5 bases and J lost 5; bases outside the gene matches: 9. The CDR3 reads CATSARDRGFDEQYF. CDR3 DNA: TGTGCCACCAGCGCCCGGGACAGGGGCTTCGACGAGCAGTACTTC.

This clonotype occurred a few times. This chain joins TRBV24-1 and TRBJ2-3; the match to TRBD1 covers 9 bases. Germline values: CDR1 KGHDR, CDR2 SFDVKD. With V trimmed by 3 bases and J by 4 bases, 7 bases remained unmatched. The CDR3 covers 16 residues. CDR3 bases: TGTGCCACCAGTGATCCGCGGGGACAGGGTGCAGATACGCAGTATTTT. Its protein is CATSDPRGQGADTQYF.

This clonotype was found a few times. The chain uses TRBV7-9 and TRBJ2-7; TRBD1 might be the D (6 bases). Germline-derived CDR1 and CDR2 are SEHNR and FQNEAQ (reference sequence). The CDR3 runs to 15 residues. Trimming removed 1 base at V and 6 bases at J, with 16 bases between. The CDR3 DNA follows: TGTGCCAGCAGCTTAGGTCAGGGGAGAAGAGGCGAGCAGTACTTC. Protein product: CASSLGQGRRGEQYF.

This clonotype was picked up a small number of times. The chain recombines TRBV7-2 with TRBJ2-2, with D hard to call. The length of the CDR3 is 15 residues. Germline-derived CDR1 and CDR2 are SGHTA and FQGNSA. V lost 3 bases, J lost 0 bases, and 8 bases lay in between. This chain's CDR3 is CASSLRLANTGELFF. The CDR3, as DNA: TGTGCCAGCAGCTTGAGGCTGGCGAACACCGGGGAGCTGTTTTTT.

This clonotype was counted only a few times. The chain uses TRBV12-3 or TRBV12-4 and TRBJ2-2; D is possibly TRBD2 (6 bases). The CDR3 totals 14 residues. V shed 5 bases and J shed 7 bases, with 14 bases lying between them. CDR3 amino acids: CASSPGTLVGELFF. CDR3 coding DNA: TGTGCCAGCAGTCCCGGGACTTTGGTCGGGGAGCTGTTTTTT.

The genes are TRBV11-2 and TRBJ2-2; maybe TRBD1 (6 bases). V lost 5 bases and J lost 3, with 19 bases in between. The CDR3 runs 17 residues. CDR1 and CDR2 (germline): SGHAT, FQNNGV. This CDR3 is CASSPRPWGTYTGELFF. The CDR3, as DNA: TGTGCCAGCAGCCCCCGCCCGTGGGGGACATACACCGGGGAGCTGTTTTTT.

The CDR3 region is CASSKVGSGEQFF. The CDR3 bases are TGTGCCAGCAGCAAAGTTGGCTCCGGTGAGCAGTTCTTC. This chain links TRBV21-1 with TRBJ2-1. TRBV21-1 is listed as a pseudogene. There are 13 residues in the CDR3.

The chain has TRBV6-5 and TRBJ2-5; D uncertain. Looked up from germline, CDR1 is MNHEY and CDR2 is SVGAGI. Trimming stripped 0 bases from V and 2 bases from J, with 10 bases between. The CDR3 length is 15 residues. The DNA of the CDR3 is TGTGCCAGCAGTTACTCGATGGATCTACAAGAGACCCAGTACTTC. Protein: CASSYSMDLQETQYF.

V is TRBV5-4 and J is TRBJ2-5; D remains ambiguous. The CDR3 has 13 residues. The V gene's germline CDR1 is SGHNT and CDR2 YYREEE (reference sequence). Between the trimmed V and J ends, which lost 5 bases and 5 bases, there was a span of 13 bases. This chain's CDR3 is CASRGGMAETQYF. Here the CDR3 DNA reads TGTGCCAGCAGAGGTGGGATGGCGGAGACCCAGTACTTC.

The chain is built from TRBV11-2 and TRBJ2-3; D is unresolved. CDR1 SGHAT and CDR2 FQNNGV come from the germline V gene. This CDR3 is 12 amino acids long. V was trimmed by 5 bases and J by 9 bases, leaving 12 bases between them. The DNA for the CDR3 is TGTGCCAGCAGCCCTACGCCCTCGACGCAGTATTTT. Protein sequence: CASSPTPSTQYF.